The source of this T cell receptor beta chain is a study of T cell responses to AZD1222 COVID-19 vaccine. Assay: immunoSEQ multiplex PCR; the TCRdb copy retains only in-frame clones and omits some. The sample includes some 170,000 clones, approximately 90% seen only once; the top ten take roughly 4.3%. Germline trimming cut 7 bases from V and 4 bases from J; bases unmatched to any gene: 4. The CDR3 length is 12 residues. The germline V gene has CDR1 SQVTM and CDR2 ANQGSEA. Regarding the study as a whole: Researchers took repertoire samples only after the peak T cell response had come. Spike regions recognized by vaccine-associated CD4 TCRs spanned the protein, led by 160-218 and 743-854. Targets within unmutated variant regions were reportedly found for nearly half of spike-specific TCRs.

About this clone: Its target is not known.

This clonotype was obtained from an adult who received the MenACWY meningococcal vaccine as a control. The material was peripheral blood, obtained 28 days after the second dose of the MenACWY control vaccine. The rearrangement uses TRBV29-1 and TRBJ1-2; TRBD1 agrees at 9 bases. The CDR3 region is CSAGTGSYGYTF. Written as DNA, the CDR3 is TGCAGCGCCGGGACAGGGTCCTATGGCTACACCTTC. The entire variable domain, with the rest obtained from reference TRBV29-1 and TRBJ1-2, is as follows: SAVISQKPSRDICQRGTSLTIQCQVDSQVTMMFWYRQQPGQSLTLIATANQGSEATYESGFVIDKFPISRPNLTFSTLTVSNMSPEDSSIYLCSAGTGSYGYTFGSGTRLTVV.